The clone carrying this T cell receptor beta chain was detected a few times. Unique molecular identifiers were incorporated into the prepared TCRbeta library. Using its own MiXCR run on the PCR reads, TCRdb lists one record per CDR3 protein. The sample lists hundreds of thousands of distinct CDR3 sequences; about an eighth were seen once. From germline, CDR1 is SEHNR and CDR2 FQNEAQ (reference sequence). CDR3 length: 16 amino acids. J lost 3 bases, V lost 4 bases, and 5 bases had no gene match. The sample comes from a study of T-cell reconstitution after alpha-beta-depleted transplantation in children.

The specimen comprised PBMCs, sampled from the stem cell graft. This chain links TRBV7-9 with TRBJ2-5; TRBD2 matches at 13 bases. The receptor was isolated from a human donor who donated a stem cell graft to a child with Fanconi anemia. The CDR3 region is CASSSGLAGAEETQYF. In DNA form, the CDR3 reads TGTGCCAGCAGCTCCGGACTAGCGGGGGCCGAAGAGACCCAGTACTTC.